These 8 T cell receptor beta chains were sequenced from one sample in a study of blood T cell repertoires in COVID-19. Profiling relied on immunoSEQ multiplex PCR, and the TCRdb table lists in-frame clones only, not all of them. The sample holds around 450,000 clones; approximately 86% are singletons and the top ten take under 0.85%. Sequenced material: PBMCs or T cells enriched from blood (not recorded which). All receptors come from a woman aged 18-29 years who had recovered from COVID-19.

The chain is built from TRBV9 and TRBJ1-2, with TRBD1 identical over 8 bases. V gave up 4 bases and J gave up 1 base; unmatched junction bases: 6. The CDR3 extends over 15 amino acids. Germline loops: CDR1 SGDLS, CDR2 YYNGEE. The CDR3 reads CASSSRQGFNYGYTF. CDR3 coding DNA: TGTGCCAGCAGCTCGAGACAGGGGTTTAACTATGGCTACACCTTC. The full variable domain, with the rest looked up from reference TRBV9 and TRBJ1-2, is DSGVTQTPKHLITATGQRVTLRCSPRSGDLSVYWYQQSLDQGLQFLIQYYNGEERAKGNILERFSAQQFPDLHSELNLSSLELGDSALYFCASSSRQGFNYGYTFGSGTRLTVV.

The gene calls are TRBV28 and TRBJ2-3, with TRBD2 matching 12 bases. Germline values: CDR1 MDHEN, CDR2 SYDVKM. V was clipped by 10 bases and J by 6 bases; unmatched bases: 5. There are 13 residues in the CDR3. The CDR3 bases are TGTGCCATCTTAGGACTAGCGGGGGATACGCAGTATTTT. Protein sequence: CAILGLAGDTQYF.

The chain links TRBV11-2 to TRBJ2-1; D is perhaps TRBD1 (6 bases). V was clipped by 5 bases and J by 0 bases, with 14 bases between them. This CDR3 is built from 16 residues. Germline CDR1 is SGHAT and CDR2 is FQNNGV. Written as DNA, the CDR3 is TGTGCCAGCAGCGGCTCCTCAGGGGACTCCTACAATGAGCAGTTCTTC. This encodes CASSGSSGDSYNEQFF. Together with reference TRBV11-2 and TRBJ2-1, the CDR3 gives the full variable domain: EAGVAQSPRYKIIEKRQSVAFWCNPISGHATLYWYQQILGQGPKLLIQFQNNGVVDDSQLPKDRFSAERLKGVDSTLKIQPAKLEDSAVYLCASSGSSGDSYNEQFFGPGTRLTVL.

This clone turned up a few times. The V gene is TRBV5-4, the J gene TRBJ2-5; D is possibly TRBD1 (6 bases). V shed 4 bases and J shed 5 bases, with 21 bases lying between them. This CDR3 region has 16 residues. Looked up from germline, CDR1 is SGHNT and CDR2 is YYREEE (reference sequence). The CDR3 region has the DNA TGTGCCAGCAGCACCGACCGGACAGTCGAAGGGGAGACCCAGTACTTC. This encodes CASSTDRTVEGETQYF.

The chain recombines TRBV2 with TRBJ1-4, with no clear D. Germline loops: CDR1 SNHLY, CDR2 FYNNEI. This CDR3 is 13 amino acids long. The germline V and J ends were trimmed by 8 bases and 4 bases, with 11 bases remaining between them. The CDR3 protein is CASDDSFNEKLFF. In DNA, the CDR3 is TGTGCCAGCGACGACTCTTTTAATGAAAAACTGTTTTTT.

CDR3 residues: CSVTVVPGYGYTF. The CDR3 coding sequence is TGCAGCGTTACGGTAGTCCCTGGCTATGGCTACACCTTC. V usage is TRBV29-1 and J usage is TRBJ1-2; the D is unclear. The V gene lost 5 bases and the J gene lost 4 bases, with 14 bases spanning the gap. The CDR3 has 13 residues. Germline V gives CDR1 SQVTM, CDR2 ANQGSEA.

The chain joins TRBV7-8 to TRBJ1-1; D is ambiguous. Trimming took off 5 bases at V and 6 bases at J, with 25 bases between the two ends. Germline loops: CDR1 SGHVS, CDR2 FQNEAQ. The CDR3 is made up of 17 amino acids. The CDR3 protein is CASSVSGISPFLSEAFF. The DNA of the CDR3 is TGTGCCAGCAGCGTATCCGGGATTTCTCCGTTTCTTTCTGAAGCTTTCTTT.

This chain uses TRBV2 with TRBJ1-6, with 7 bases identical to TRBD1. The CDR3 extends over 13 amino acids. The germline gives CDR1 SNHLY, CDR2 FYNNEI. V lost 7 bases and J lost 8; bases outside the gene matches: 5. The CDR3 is CASIRDSYSPLHF. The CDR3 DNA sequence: TGTGCCAGCATACGGGACAGCTATTCACCCCTCCACTTT.